This T cell receptor (beta chain) was retrieved from a study of technical replicates of blood from a handful of donors. Using immunoSEQ multiplex PCR, the repertoire was profiled, and TCRdb retains in-frame clones only, with some absent. Among some 60,000 clones listed, approximately 89% were seen once. The CDR3 contains 14 residues. Losses at the gene ends were 3 bases for V and 4 bases for J; bases not matched to a gene: 4. The germline V gene has CDR1 SGHRS and CDR2 YFSETQ. V is TRBV5-1 and J is TRBJ1-3; 7 bases are a match to TRBD1. The sequence derives from a human donor in good health. Some clones in this sample may be carry-over from other donors' samples. The sample was PBMCs. CDR3 nucleotides: TGCGCCAGCAGCTACACAGGGGTCGGAAACACCATATATTTT. It specifies CASSYTGVGNTIYF.